The clone carrying this TCR beta chain came up once. Antigen: not known. Germline and junction disagree at one end, which may indicate a read error. This sample is drawn from a study of CD8 T cells in ankylosing spondylitis. Points from the study as a whole: Within matched ankylosing spondylitis synovial fluid, disease-linked clones were reportedly significantly enriched. Clones linked to the disease showed a CD8+ phenotype. They occurred at relatively low frequencies in peripheral blood. Blood from ankylosing spondylitis patients appeared to carry a characteristic roughly 8-variant TCR beta motif.

This CDR3 has 13 residues. Germline values: CDR1 DFQATT, CDR2 SNEGSKA (reference sequence). A quantitative 5'-RACE method, one with molecular barcodes, was used to make TCR beta libraries. TCRdb reprocessed the 5' RACE reads with MiXCR, giving one entry per CDR3 protein. The table lists about 140,000 distinct CDR3 sequences, around a third of them singletons. The sequenced sample consisted of synovial fluid, either unsorted or a sorted T cell fraction (not recorded which). This sequence was found in a male donor with ankylosing spondylitis. This rearrangement joins TRBV20-1 to TRBJ2-3; 9 positions match TRBD2. This chain's CDR3 is CSVRLAATDTQYF. The CDR3 bases are TGCAGTGTTAGACTAGCGGCCACAGATACGCAGTATTTT.